These 4 T cell receptor beta chains were sequenced from one sample in a study of radiation and T cells in renal cell carcinoma. Time point noted: baseline pretreatment blood. The treatment was: 15 Gy SBRT to primary tumor, nephrectomy 4 weeks later. Assay used: immunoSEQ multiplex PCR; TCRdb lists only in-frame clones, some missing. The sample has about 95,000 clones; around nine tenths are singletons. The sequences come from blood, collected from a patient whose treatment included radiotherapy and nephrectomy. The receptors derive from a man in his forties or fifties with renal cell carcinoma.

This sequence joins TRBV10-3 and TRBJ1-2; D is possibly TRBD1 (6 bases). The germline V and J ends were trimmed by 3 bases and 4 bases, with 15 bases remaining between them. The CDR3 is 15 amino acids. The germline V gene has CDR1 ENHRY and CDR2 SYGVKD. CDR3 DNA: TGTGCCATCAGTGAAGGGTCTGGCAGGGGCTATGGCTACACCTTC. Translated, it gives CAISEGSGRGYGYTF.

CDR3 in DNA: TGTGCCAGCTCACCATCGGACAGGGGTAGCGGCTACACCTTC. Protein: CASSPSDRGSGYTF. V usage is TRBV18 and J usage is TRBJ1-2, with TRBD1 matching over 9 bases. Germline-derived CDR1 and CDR2 are KGHSH and LQKENI. This CDR3 comprises 14 residues. V lost 2 bases to trimming and J lost 8 bases; unmatched junction nucleotides: 6.

The rearrangement links TRBV5-6 to TRBJ2-5, with unresolved D. The CDR3 is 13 residues long. V lost 0 bases, J lost 0 bases, and 3 bases lay in between. Germline V CDR1 and CDR2: SGHDT, YYEEEE. CDR3 in DNA: TGTGCCAGCAGCTTGGTTAACCAAGAGACCCAGTACTTC. Its translation is CASSLVNQETQYF.

This clone was observed once. This sequence joins TRBV6-5 and TRBJ1-3; no firm D call. The CDR3 contains 15 residues. Germline V gene lookup returns CDR1 MNHEY and CDR2 SVGAGI. Trimming removed 0 bases from V and 2 bases from J, with 8 bases in between. This CDR3 reads CASSYSVGTGNTIYF. In nucleotides, the CDR3 is TGTGCCAGCAGTTACTCGGTGGGAACTGGAAACACCATATATTTT.